These T cell receptor beta chains were read from a single sample in a study of blood T cells in healthy people across ages. TCRdb itself ran the 5' RACE reads through MiXCR, one entry per CDR3 protein. The repertoire includes about 830,000 distinct CDR3 sequences, over 45% of them detected once, and about 20% sits in the top ten. What was sequenced was blood. Source of these receptors: a man aged 30 to 39 in good health. CDR3s include the opening cysteine and the closing phenylalanine or tryptophan. A D gene is named only where the DNA matches it firmly. Not all rows give a size; the values are once, few, many and, for expanded clones, a class.

clone_size j_call v_call d_call cdr3_length cdr3_aa cdr3_nt
once TRBJ2-1 TRBV10-3 NA 12 CAITGRGAEQFF TGTGCCATCACAGGGCGCGGGGCTGAGCAGTTCTTC
few TRBJ2-3 TRBV7-2 NA 12 CASSYITDTQYF TGTGCCAGCAGCTACATCACGGATACGCAGTATTTT
NA TRBJ2-4 TRBV6-6 NA 13 CATITRPRNIQYF TGTGCCACCATAACTCGACCCCGAAACATTCAGTACTTC
NA TRBJ1-1 TRBV6-1 NA 10 CASRRSGAFF TGTGCCAGCAGACGGTCCGGGGCTTTCTTT
once TRBJ2-3 TRBV6-1 NA 16 CASSEVAGQNTDTQYF TGTGCCAGCAGTGAAGTCGCGGGCCAAAACACAGATACGCAGTATTTT
NA TRBJ2-5 TRBV6-5 NA 16 CASSYSKGRGPETQYF TGTGCCAGCAGTTACTCTAAGGGGCGAGGGCCCGAGACCCAGTACTTC
NA TRBJ1-2 TRBV25-1 NA 12 CASSESVYGYTF TGTGCCAGCAGTGAGTCCGTCTATGGCTACACCTTC
NA TRBJ2-1 TRBV5-1 NA 17 CASSLAQGAGGRDEQFF TGCGCCAGCAGCTTGGCGCAGGGGGCGGGAGGTAGGGATGAGCAGTTCTTC
NA TRBJ2-4 TRBV27 NA 15 CASSLTAHGAGIQYF TGTGCCAGCAGTTTAACAGCTCACGGGGCGGGCATTCAGTACTTC
few TRBJ2-3 TRBV4-3 NA 14 CASSQDSSLVTQYF TGCGCCAGCAGCCAAGATTCGAGCCTAGTTACGCAGTATTTT
NA TRBJ2-1 TRBV20-1 NA 14 CSALTSNKYNEQFF TGCAGTGCTCTTACTAGTAATAAGTACAATGAGCAGTTCTTC
NA TRBJ2-1 TRBV7-3 NA 13 CASSFSLNNEQFF TGTGCCAGCAGCTTCTCTCTTAACAATGAGCAGTTCTTC
NA TRBJ2-5 TRBV10-1 NA 13 CATKRAEKETQYF TGCGCCACAAAACGGGCGGAAAAAGAGACCCAGTACTTC
few TRBJ1-6 TRBV18 NA 12 CASSPPNSPLHF TGTGCCAGCTCACCACCTAATTCACCCCTCCACTTT
NA TRBJ1-2 TRBV6-1 NA 14 CASWQGMANYGYTF TGTGCCAGTTGGCAGGGAATGGCTAACTATGGCTACACCTTC
NA TRBJ1-5 TRBV5-1 NA 13 CASSMGGDQPQHF TGCGCCAGCAGCATGGGGGGTGATCAGCCCCAGCATTTT
few TRBJ2-1 TRBV6-6 TRBD2 15 CASSLTSGSPNEQFF TGTGCCAGCAGCCTCACTAGCGGGAGTCCAAATGAGCAGTTCTTC
NA TRBJ2-7 TRBV7-8 NA 15 CASRDREGATNEQYF TGTGCCAGCAGAGATCGGGAGGGGGCTACCAATGAGCAGTACTTC
NA TRBJ2-5 TRBV6-5 TRBD2 14 CASSYSGLAATQYF TGTGCCAGCAGTTACTCGGGACTAGCGGCGACGCAGTACTTC
NA TRBJ2-7 TRBV3-1 NA 15 CASSQGAGLIDEQYF TGTGCCAGCAGCCAAGGGGCGGGGCTTATCGACGAGCAGTACTTC
few TRBJ2-7 TRBV27 NA 15 CASSSRGDVEYEQYF TGTGCCAGCAGCTCCAGGGGGGACGTGGAATACGAGCAGTACTTC
once TRBJ2-2 TRBV7-2 NA 16 CASSTRRQTNTGELFF TGTGCCAGCAGCACCCGTAGGCAGACGAACACCGGGGAGCTGTTTTTT
NA TRBJ2-7 TRBV6-6 NA 13 CASSYEGLGEQYF TGTGCCAGCAGTTACGAGGGTCTGGGCGAGCAGTACTTC
NA TRBJ1-1 TRBV28 NA 13 CASSFFRDTEAFF TGTGCCAGCAGTTTTTTCCGGGACACTGAAGCTTTCTTT
NA TRBJ2-5 TRBV9 NA 13 CASSVNWAGTQYF TGTGCCAGCAGCGTAAATTGGGCGGGGACCCAGTACTTC
NA TRBJ2-5 TRBV9 TRBD1 16 CASSYGQGQVSETQYF TGTGCCAGCAGCTACGGACAGGGACAGGTATCGGAGACCCAGTACTTC
NA TRBJ2-5 TRBV5-4 TRBD1 15 CASSPEQGARETQYF TGTGCCAGCAGCCCAGAGCAGGGGGCTCGAGAGACCCAGTACTTC
once TRBJ1-2 TRBV6-1 NA 13 CASIAGESRGYTF TGTGCCAGTATAGCAGGGGAATCTCGCGGCTACACCTTC
NA TRBJ1-6 TRBV14 NA 16 CASSQSLDWVQSPLHF TGTGCCAGCAGCCAATCACTAGACTGGGTCCAGTCACCCCTCCACTTT
NA TRBJ1-5 TRBV28 NA 16 CASLTRTADSNQPQHF TGTGCCAGCCTTACTCGGACGGCTGATAGCAATCAGCCCCAGCATTTT
few TRBJ2-1 TRBV2 NA 12 CASSVDRNEQFF TGTGCCAGCAGTGTCGACCGTAATGAGCAGTTCTTC
NA TRBJ1-1 TRBV7-9 TRBD1 15 CASDQAGTGVPEAFF TGTGCCAGCGATCAGGCCGGGACAGGGGTTCCTGAAGCTTTCTTT
NA TRBJ2-5 TRBV12-3/TRBV12-4 TRBD2 16 CASSLQYGDYEETQYF TGTGCCAGCAGTTTACAATACGGGGACTACGAAGAGACCCAGTACTTC
many TRBJ2-7 TRBV7-9 TRBD1 17 CASSLFPGTASTYEQYF TGTGCCAGCAGCTTATTCCCCGGGACAGCTTCAACATACGAGCAGTACTTC
NA TRBJ1-5 TRBV6-1 NA 13 CASRGSAGQPQHF TGTGCCAGCAGGGGGTCCGCGGGGCAGCCCCAGCATTTT
NA TRBJ2-5 TRBV3-1 NA 14 CASRTSGTDETQYF TGTGCCAGCAGAACCTCCGGGACCGATGAGACCCAGTACTTC
few TRBJ2-7 TRBV27 NA 13 CASSWGTAYEQYF TGTGCCAGCAGTTGGGGGACCGCCTACGAGCAGTACTTC
NA TRBJ1-6 TRBV4-2 NA 15 CASRPRQEHNSPLHF TGTGCCAGCAGACCACGACAGGAACATAATTCACCCCTCCACTTT
NA TRBJ2-7 TRBV20-1 NA 13 CSALKGITYEQYF TGCAGTGCTCTTAAGGGGATAACCTACGAGCAGTACTTC
NA TRBJ2-5 TRBV10-3 TRBD2 16 CAISEVQRELGETQYF TGTGCCATCAGTGAGGTCCAGCGGGAGTTGGGAGAGACCCAGTACTTC
NA TRBJ2-1 TRBV5-1 NA 13 CASTGGGLGEQFF TGCGCCAGCACCGGGGGCGGATTGGGAGAGCAGTTCTTC
NA TRBJ2-7 TRBV20-1 NA 14 CSARDLGLPYEQYF TGCAGTGCTAGAGATCTGGGACTGCCGTACGAGCAGTACTTC
NA TRBJ2-5 TRBV30 TRBD1 12 CAFTGGSETQYF TGTGCCTTCACAGGGGGCTCAGAGACCCAGTACTTC
NA TRBJ1-1 TRBV7-9 NA 14 CASSTTGAGTEAFF TGTGCCAGCAGTACGACTGGGGCGGGCACTGAAGCTTTCTTT
few TRBJ2-7 TRBV9 NA 14 CASSGRDGPYEQYF TGTGCCAGCAGCGGCCGGGACGGACCCTACGAGCAGTACTTC
NA TRBJ2-1 TRBV20-1 NA 15 CSAPTGAGLYNEQFF TGCAGTGCCCCGACTGGGGCGGGCCTCTACAATGAGCAGTTCTTC